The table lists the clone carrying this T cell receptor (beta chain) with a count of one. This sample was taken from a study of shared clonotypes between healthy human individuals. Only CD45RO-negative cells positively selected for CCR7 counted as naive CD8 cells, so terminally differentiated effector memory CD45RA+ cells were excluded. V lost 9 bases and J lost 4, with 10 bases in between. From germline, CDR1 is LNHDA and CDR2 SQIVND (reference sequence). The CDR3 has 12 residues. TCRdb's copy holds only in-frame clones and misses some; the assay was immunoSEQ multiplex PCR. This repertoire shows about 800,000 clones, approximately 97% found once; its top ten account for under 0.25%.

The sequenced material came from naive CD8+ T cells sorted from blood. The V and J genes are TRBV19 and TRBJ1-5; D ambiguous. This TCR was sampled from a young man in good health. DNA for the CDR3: TGTGCCAGCGAGGACTGGAATCAGCCCCAGCATTTT. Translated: CASEDWNQPQHF. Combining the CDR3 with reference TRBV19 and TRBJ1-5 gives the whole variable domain DGGITQSPKYLFRKEGQNVTLSCEQNLNHDAMYWYRQDPGQGLRLIYYSQIVNDFQKGDIAEGYSVSREKKESFPLTVTSAQKNPTAFYLCASEDWNQPQHFGDGTRLSIL.